One and the same sample provided the 23 T cell receptor beta chains below, sequenced in a study of T cell repertoires in cytomegalovirus infection. One entry per CDR3 protein results from TCRdb running MiXCR on the reads. The data show hundreds of thousands of distinct CDR3 sequences, approximately 8.9% seen once. The source material was PBMCs. These receptor sequences come from a human donor in good health (CMV status not recorded). Some clones in this sample may be carry-over from other donors' samples.

In this sample, this clonotype turned up many times. The V gene is TRBV6-2 or TRBV6-3, the J gene TRBJ2-3; D not certain. The V end was cut by 6 bases, the J end by 4 bases, with 8 bases between. Germline CDR1 and CDR2: MNHEY and SVGEGT. The CDR3 is 12 amino acids. Here the CDR3 DNA reads TGTGCCAGCAGGGATCCAGCAGATACGCAGTATTTT. It translates to CASRDPADTQYF.

In its sample, this clonotype was seen many times. J is TRBJ2-3 and V is TRBV7-3; D is ambiguous. V shed 4 bases and J shed 3 bases, with 8 bases lying between them. The CDR3 is made up of 13 amino acids. The germline V gene has CDR1 SGHTA and CDR2 FQGTGA. The chain's CDR3 is CASSYGPTDTQYF. For the CDR3, the DNA is TGTGCCAGCAGCTATGGGCCTACAGATACGCAGTATTTT. The full variable domain, with the rest looked up from reference TRBV7-3 and TRBJ2-3, is GAGVSQTPSNKVTEKGKYVELRCDPISGHTALYWYRQSLGQGPEFLIYFQGTGAADDSGLPNDRFFAVRPEGSVSTLKIQRTERGDSAVYLCASSYGPTDTQYFGPGTRLTVL.

The chain joins TRBV2 to TRBJ2-4; TRBD2 might be the D (6 bases). Germline CDR1 is SNHLY and CDR2 is FYNNEI. CDR3 size: 15 residues. Between the trimmed V and J ends, which lost 1 base and 9 bases, there was a span of 16 bases. CDR3 in amino acids: CASSEGVGGPGIQYF. CDR3 nucleotide sequence: TGTGCCAGCAGTGAAGGCGTCGGGGGTCCAGGCATTCAGTACTTC.

This clonotype was seen more than once but under ten times. V gene TRBV2 combines with J gene TRBJ2-7, with a possible D match to TRBD1 (5 bases). CDR1 and CDR2 (germline): SNHLY, FYNNEI. V was clipped by 4 bases and J by 5 bases, with 18 bases between them. The CDR3 extends over 15 amino acids. The CDR3 coding sequence is TGTGCCAGCAGTGGGTGGGGCTACCGAGGAGACGAGCAGTACGTC. Its protein product is CASSGWGYRGDEQYV.

This clonotype was seen many times. This chain links TRBV14 with TRBJ1-5, with 7 bases that match TRBD1. Germline CDR1 is SGHDN and CDR2 is FVKESK. The CDR3 runs 15 residues. With 4 bases clipped from V and 6 bases from J, the junction kept 9 bases outside the gene matches. The chain's CDR3 is CASSLGNRGVQPQHF. CDR3 bases: TGTGCCAGCAGCCTCGGAAACAGGGGTGTTCAGCCCCAGCATTTT. The entire variable domain, with the rest obtained from reference TRBV14 and TRBJ1-5, is as follows: EAGVTQFPSHSVIEKGQTVTLRCDPISGHDNLYWYRRVMGKEIKFLLHFVKESKQDESGMPNNRFLAERTGGTYSTLKVQPAELEDSGVYFCASSLGNRGVQPQHFGDGTRLSIL.

This clonotype was seen only a few times. This rearrangement joins TRBV6-2 or TRBV6-3 to TRBJ2-7; 7 nucleotides align to TRBD1. This CDR3 has 17 amino acids. J was trimmed by 3 bases and V by 2 bases; bases with no gene match: 13. In germline, CDR1 is MNHEY, CDR2 SVGEGT. The CDR3: CASSYTVQDRQNYEQYV. CDR3 DNA: TGTGCCAGCAGTTACACGGTACAGGACAGGCAAAACTACGAGCAGTACGTC.

This chain connects TRBV2 to TRBJ1-5, with D unresolved. V gave up 3 bases and J gave up 2 bases, with 17 bases separating them. The CDR3 spans 17 residues. Germline V CDR1 and CDR2: SNHLY, FYNNEI. The CDR3 loop reads CASSETAMGSRNQPQHF. In DNA, the CDR3 is TGTGCCAGCAGTGAGACGGCGATGGGATCTCGCAATCAGCCCCAGCATTTT.

This clonotype came up a few times. V gene TRBV7-9 combines with J gene TRBJ2-1; D remains ambiguous. V dropped 2 bases and J dropped 1 base, with 6 bases sitting between them. The germline V gene encodes CDR1 SEHNR and CDR2 FQNEAQ (reference sequence). This CDR3 is built from 14 residues. The CDR3 DNA reads as TGTGCCAGCAGCTTATCCACATCCTACAATGAGCAGTTCTTC. It yields the protein CASSLSTSYNEQFF. The entire variable domain, with the rest obtained from reference TRBV7-9 and TRBJ2-1, is as follows: DTGVSQNPRHKITKRGQNVTFRCDPISEHNRLYWYRQTLGQGPEFLTYFQNEAQLEKSRLLSDRFSAERPKGSFSTLEIQRTEQGDSAMYLCASSLSTSYNEQFFGPGTRLTVL.

V usage is TRBV20-1 and J usage is TRBJ2-3, with 9 bases identical to TRBD2. CDR1 and CDR2 (germline): DFQATT, SNEGSKA (reference sequence). The CDR3 totals 16 residues. V was clipped by 4 bases and J by 4 bases; unmatched bases: 12. The CDR3, as DNA: TGCAGTGCTACGCTAAGGGGCGGGGGGGCCCCAGATACGCAGTATTTT. Its translation is CSATLRGGGAPDTQYF.

At least ten counts were recorded for this clonotype. This chain joins TRBV28 and TRBJ1-4; D possibly corresponds to TRBD1 (5 bases). Germline V lookup: CDR1 MDHEN, CDR2 SYDVKM. Trimming took off 3 bases at V and 8 bases at J, with 16 bases between the two ends. The CDR3 consists of 15 residues. The CDR3 reads CASSLARGLGEKLFF. The CDR3 nucleotides read TGTGCCAGCAGTTTGGCGAGGGGACTTGGAGAAAAACTGTTTTTT.

The rearrangement joins TRBV20-1 to TRBJ2-1; D perhaps matches TRBD2 (7 bases). The germline CDR1 and CDR2 sequences are DFQATT and SNEGSKA (reference sequence). This CDR3 region has 19 residues. The germline V and J ends were trimmed by 0 bases and 0 bases, with 21 bases remaining between them. CDR3 residues: CSAREGGAGRWSSYNEQFF. The CDR3 DNA is TGCAGTGCTAGAGAAGGGGGGGCGGGGAGATGGAGCTCCTACAATGAGCAGTTCTTC.

Ten or more counts support this clonotype. The rearrangement joins TRBV20-1 to TRBJ2-5; 10 nucleotides line up with TRBD2. Germline lookup yields CDR1 DFQATT and CDR2 SNEGSKA (reference sequence). Losses at the gene ends were 3 bases for V and 1 base for J; bases not matched to a gene: 11. The CDR3 runs to 17 residues. The CDR3 loop is CSARDPPSGGTQETQYF. The CDR3 DNA reads as TGCAGTGCTAGGGACCCCCCTAGCGGGGGAACCCAAGAGACCCAGTACTTC.

This clonotype was seen repeatedly, ten times or more. The V and J genes are TRBV19 and TRBJ2-2; no firm D call. Per the germline V gene, CDR1 is LNHDA and CDR2 is SQIVND (reference sequence). The V end was cut by 11 bases, the J end by 3 bases, with 7 bases between. The CDR3 is made up of 11 amino acids. CDR3 region: CAGSHTGELFF. CDR3 DNA sequence: TGTGCCGGTTCTCACACCGGGGAGCTGTTTTTT. Looking up the rest from reference TRBV19 and TRBJ2-2 gives the full variable domain: DGGITQSPKYLFRKEGQNVTLSCEQNLNHDAMYWYRQDPGQGLRLIYYSQIVNDFQKGDIAEGYSVSREKKESFPLTVTSAQKNPTAFYLCAGSHTGELFFGEGSRLTVL.

This clonotype showed up just a few times. The V call is TRBV19, the J call TRBJ1-5; D not resolved. Germline-derived CDR1 and CDR2 are LNHDA and SQIVND (reference sequence). This CDR3 is 16 amino acids long. V lost 7 bases and J 0 bases, leaving 16 bases between the germline ends. The CDR3 reads CASNPPGWVSNQPQHF. The CDR3, as DNA: TGTGCCAGTAACCCCCCGGGGTGGGTTAGCAATCAGCCCCAGCATTTT.

V is TRBV18 and J is TRBJ2-7; possibly TRBD1 for D (8 bases). Germline V gene lookup returns CDR1 KGHSH and CDR2 LQKENI. The V gene lost 4 bases and the J gene lost 3 bases, with 13 bases spanning the gap. The CDR3 runs 14 residues. CDR3 DNA: TGTGCCAGCTCACAGGACAGGGACTACTACGAGCAGTACTTC. Protein: CASSQDRDYYEQYF. The full variable domain, completed using reference TRBV18 and TRBJ2-7, is NAGVMQNPRHLVRRRGQEARLRCSPMKGHSHVYWYRQLPEEGLKFMVYLQKENIIDESGMPKERFSAEFPKEGPSILRIQQVVRGDSAAYFCASSQDRDYYEQYFGPGTRLTVT.

Only a few counts were recorded for this clonotype. CDR3 region: CSVEGGPGANYGYTF. CDR3 DNA sequence: TGCAGCGTTGAAGGGGGCCCGGGCGCCAACTATGGCTACACCTTC. The rearrangement uses TRBV29-1 and TRBJ1-2, with D possibly being TRBD1 (5 bases). From germline, CDR1 is SQVTM and CDR2 ANQGSEA. V lost 1 base, J lost 2 bases, and 14 bases lay in between. The CDR3 is 15 amino acids.

Many counts were recorded for this clonotype. The gene calls are TRBV6-1 and TRBJ1-2; D is unclear. The CDR3 covers 13 residues. Germline values: CDR1 MNHNS, CDR2 SASEGT. The germline V and J ends were trimmed by 7 bases and 4 bases, with 13 bases remaining between them. CDR3 coding DNA: TGTGCCAGCAATAGGCGGAGAGGCTATGGCTACACCTTC. Translating gives CASNRRRGYGYTF.

The chain combines TRBV3-1 with TRBJ1-2; 11 bases agree with TRBD1. With 4 bases clipped from V and 8 bases from J, the junction kept 9 bases outside the gene matches. This CDR3 spans 15 amino acids. Germline assignment: CDR1 LGHDT and CDR2 YNNKEL (reference sequence). The CDR3 sequence: CASSPGQGALEGYTF. Written as DNA, the CDR3 is TGTGCCAGCAGCCCAGGACAGGGGGCGTTGGAAGGCTACACCTTC. Filled out from reference TRBV3-1 and TRBJ1-2, the complete variable domain reads DTAVSQTPKYLVTQMGNDKSIKCEQNLGHDTMYWYKQDSKKFLKIMFSYNNKELIINETVPNRFSPKSPDKAHLNLHINSLELGDSAVYFCASSPGQGALEGYTFGSGTRLTVV.

This rearrangement joins TRBV7-8 to TRBJ1-4, with 9 bases matching TRBD1. The length of the CDR3 is 16 residues. The V segment lost 2 bases and the J segment 4 bases; nucleotides outside the gene matches: 5. Germline assignment: CDR1 SGHVS and CDR2 FQNEAQ. The CDR3 protein is CASSLMGTGLNEKLFF. CDR3 nucleotides: TGTGCCAGCAGCTTAATGGGGACAGGGCTTAATGAAAAACTGTTTTTT.

In its sample, this clonotype was seen a few times. The rearrangement links TRBV24-1 to TRBJ2-5; D gene ambiguous. The CDR3 is 14 residues long. V was shortened by 4 bases and J by 0 bases, with 8 bases between the two germline ends. Germline CDR1 and CDR2: KGHDR and SFDVKD. The chain's CDR3 is CATSDRGHQETQYF. The CDR3, as DNA: TGTGCCACCAGTGACCGTGGACACCAAGAGACCCAGTACTTC.

This clonotype was found many times. The CDR3 DNA sequence: TGTGCCAGCAGCACCGACGGTCCTCGAGCTTTCTTT. Translating it yields CASSTDGPRAFF. The rearrangement joins TRBV5-5 to TRBJ1-1; no clear D gene. This CDR3 comprises 12 residues. The germline CDR1 and CDR2 sequences are SGHKS and YYEKEE (reference sequence). Trimming removed 4 bases from V and 10 bases from J, with 14 bases in between.

A word on this clonotype: With a much larger clone just one base away, this may be a read error. The chain links TRBV20-1 to TRBJ2-1; D call uncertain. V shed 6 bases and J shed 9 bases, with 21 bases lying between them. Germline assignment: CDR1 DFQATT and CDR2 SNEGSKA (reference sequence). The CDR3 length is 14 residues. CDR3: CSAPTNSSGPEQFF. The CDR3 DNA follows: TGCAGTGCCCCAACTAATTCGTCCGGTCCTGAGCAGTTCTTC.

Ten or more counts support this clonotype. This chain uses TRBV20-1 with TRBJ2-3, with TRBD2 matching 11 bases. The CDR3 sequence is 14 residues long. The junction had 2 bases not matched to a gene; V was cut back by 0 bases and J by 6 bases. Germline CDR1 is DFQATT and CDR2 is SNEGSKA (reference sequence). The DNA for the CDR3 is TGCAGTGCTAGAGATACTAGCGGGGGTGATACGCAGTATTTT. This gives the protein CSARDTSGGDTQYF.